The 23 T cell receptor beta chains below were found in one sample sequenced in a study of CD8+CD57+ T cells in acquired aplastic anemia. TCR beta VDJ and CDR3 were profiled, and genomic DNA was the template. TCRdb processed the reads anew with MiXCR; each CDR3 protein has one entry. The sample records around 160,000 distinct CDR3 sequences, about 45% being singletons. By flow cytometry, patients selected for sequencing had shown an expansion of CD8+CD57+ cells. The sequencing input was sorted CD4+, CD8+, or CD8+CD57+ T cells (not recorded which) from PBMCs. Source of these receptors: a human donor with aplastic anemia.

This clonotype was recorded at least ten times. J is TRBJ1-1 and V is TRBV15; D call uncertain. With 0 bases removed from V and 9 bases from J, the gap between germline ends came to 11 bases. The germline V gene encodes CDR1 LNHNV and CDR2 YYDKDF (reference sequence). This CDR3 spans 13 amino acids. As DNA, the CDR3 is TGTGCCACCAGCAGAGATGTGGGCGATAAAGCTTTCTTT. This gives the protein CATSRDVGDKAFF.

This clonotype was observed at least ten times. The rearrangement links TRBV7-9 to TRBJ1-5, with D hard to call. With 5 bases removed from V and 4 bases from J, the gap between germline ends came to 9 bases. This CDR3 is 13 amino acids long. Germline V gene data show CDR1 as SEHNR and CDR2 as FQNEAQ (reference sequence). In DNA form, the CDR3 reads TGTGCCAGCAGCCGCGAGGGAAATCAGCCCCAGCATTTT. Translating it yields CASSREGNQPQHF. Using reference TRBV7-9 and TRBJ1-5 for the parts outside the CDR3, the full variable domain is DTGVSQNPRHKITKRGQNVTFRCDPISEHNRLYWYRQTLGQGPEFLTYFQNEAQLEKSRLLSDRFSAERPKGSFSTLEIQRTEQGDSAMYLCASSREGNQPQHFGDGTRLSIL.

V and J are TRBV10-3 and TRBJ2-7; a weak D match, TRBD1 (6 bases). This CDR3 comprises 14 residues. V shed 6 bases and J shed 3 bases, with 15 bases lying between them. Germline V gene lookup returns CDR1 ENHRY and CDR2 SYGVKD. The CDR3 protein is CAISSTGRLYEQYF. Here the CDR3 DNA reads TGTGCCATCAGCTCGACAGGCCGCCTCTACGAGCAGTACTTC.

This rearrangement joins TRBV29-1 to TRBJ2-5; tentative D call: TRBD2 (6 bases). Germline CDR1 SQVTM, CDR2 ANQGSEA. Trimming took 3 bases from V and 5 from J, leaving 19 bases between them. CDR3 length: 15 residues. CDR3 nucleotides: TGCAGCGTTGAGGGGGGATGGGTCCTCCGCGAGACCCAGTACTTC. It specifies CSVEGGWVLRETQYF.

This clonotype has a count of ten or more. The chain couples TRBV10-3 to TRBJ2-7, with TRBD1 as a possible D gene (5 bases). Trimming pared 3 bases from V and 1 base from J, leaving 22 bases between. Germline-derived CDR1 and CDR2 are ENHRY and SYGVKD. There are 18 residues in the CDR3. CDR3 sequence: CAISEVILVGLKSYEQYF. Written as DNA, the CDR3 is TGTGCCATCAGTGAAGTTATTTTGGTGGGGCTAAAATCCTACGAGCAGTACTTC.

This clonotype was observed a handful of times. The chain joins TRBV24-1 to TRBJ2-7; TRBD2 agrees at 7 bases. CDR1 and CDR2 (germline): KGHDR, SFDVKD. V was pared by 9 bases and J by 2 bases, with 6 bases of the junction left unmatched. The CDR3 sequence is 13 residues long. The CDR3 nucleotides read TGTGCCACCGATTGGGAGGGAGCCTACGAGCAGTACTTC. Protein product: CATDWEGAYEQYF.

The chain carries TRBV29-1 and TRBJ2-1, with D possibly being TRBD2 (5 bases). The V end was cut by 7 bases, the J end by 6 bases, with 13 bases between. The CDR3 is 12 residues long. In germline, CDR1 is SQVTM, CDR2 ANQGSEA. The CDR3 region is CSAGLASNEQFF. The CDR3 DNA is TGCAGCGCTGGACTTGCCTCCAATGAGCAGTTCTTC.

This clonotype showed up many times. The genes are TRBV7-8 and TRBJ1-1; 9 nucleotides agree with TRBD1. CDR1 SGHVS and CDR2 FQNEAQ come from the germline V gene. Losses at the gene ends were 3 bases for V and 4 bases for J; bases not matched to a gene: 3. This CDR3 spans 14 amino acids. The CDR3 sequence is CASSFMTGGTEAFF. The CDR3 DNA is TGTGCCAGCAGCTTCATGACAGGGGGCACTGAAGCTTTCTTT.

J is TRBJ1-2 and V is TRBV6-2 or TRBV6-3; the D gene is possibly TRBD1 (6 bases). V lost 5 bases and J lost 6, with 22 bases in between. This CDR3 comprises 16 residues. In germline, CDR1 is MNHEY, CDR2 SVGEGT. The CDR3 sequence: CASSLQGLLEVDGYTF. The DNA for the CDR3 is TGTGCCAGCAGTCTACAGGGACTTCTGGAAGTTGATGGCTACACCTTC.

This clonotype was seen once. The chain employs TRBV14 and TRBJ2-1; no reliable D call. There are 12 residues in the CDR3. Germline assignment: CDR1 SGHDN and CDR2 FVKESK. V was cut by 3 bases and J by 8 bases, with 8 bases left in between. This CDR3 reads CASSQKSYEQFF. As DNA, the CDR3 is TGTGCCAGCAGCCAGAAGTCTTATGAGCAGTTCTTC.

In its sample, this clonotype was seen a few times. This chain links TRBV6-1 with TRBJ1-4; TRBD1 matches 9 bases. This CDR3 has 15 amino acids. The germline V gene encodes CDR1 MNHNS and CDR2 SASEGT. Trimming at V came to 6 bases and at J to 8 bases, leaving 10 bases not matched to a gene. CDR3: CASSGATGGREKLFF. The CDR3 region has the DNA TGTGCCAGCAGCGGAGCGACAGGGGGTCGAGAAAAACTGTTTTTT.

The V and J genes are TRBV24-1 and TRBJ2-1, with D unresolved. V lost 2 bases and J lost 6, with 7 bases in between. The CDR3 has 13 amino acids. The germline V gene has CDR1 KGHDR and CDR2 SFDVKD. The CDR3: CATSDSISNEQFF. DNA for the CDR3: TGTGCCACCAGTGATTCCATCTCCAATGAGCAGTTCTTC.

Ten or more counts support this clonotype. The chain combines TRBV7-2 with TRBJ2-5, with 9 nucleotides matching TRBD2. This CDR3 has 15 residues. Germline V gives CDR1 SGHTA, CDR2 FQGNSA. V shed 0 bases and J 4 bases; nucleotides not matched to a gene: 3. The CDR3 nucleotides read TGTGCCAGCAGCTTAGCTAGCGGGAGCGGAGAGACCCAGTACTTC. Translation: CASSLASGSGETQYF.

Points on this clonotype: One end of the junction fails to match germline, which may point to a read error. This rearrangement joins TRBV2 to TRBJ2-1, with D perhaps assigned TRBD1 or TRBD2 (5 bases each). CDR3 length: 10 residues. Germline-derived CDR1 and CDR2 are SNHLY and FYNNEI. The CDR3: CAKFQGKEVF. CDR3 sequence (DNA): TGTGCCAAATTCCAGGGCAAGGAGGTCTTC.

The table lists this clonotype with many counts. V gene TRBV6-1 combines with J gene TRBJ2-1; 7 nucleotides match TRBD2. CDR3 length equals 16 residues. The V gene end was trimmed by 6 bases and the J gene end by 2 bases; junction bases not matched to a gene: 10. The germline V gene has CDR1 MNHNS and CDR2 SASEGT. For the CDR3, the DNA is TGTGCCAGCAGCCCTACGGGCGGGAGTGCCTACAATGAGCAGTTCTTC. Amino acids: CASSPTGGSAYNEQFF.

V is TRBV7-2 and J is TRBJ1-6; 10 nucleotides align to TRBD1. V gave up 4 bases and J gave up 6 bases; unmatched junction bases: 0. The CDR3 runs 14 residues. From germline, CDR1 is SGHTA and CDR2 FQGNSA. In DNA, the CDR3 is TGTGCCAGCAGCTGGGACAGGGGTAATTCACCCCTCCACTTT. Translated, it gives CASSWDRGNSPLHF.

The chain employs TRBV18 and TRBJ2-2; D is possibly TRBD1 (6 bases). The CDR3 runs 14 residues. The germline gives CDR1 KGHSH, CDR2 LQKENI. Deletions cut 4 bases from V and 1 base from J, with 7 bases between. The CDR3 spells CASSQQGNTGELFF. For the CDR3, the DNA is TGTGCCAGCTCACAACAGGGGAACACCGGGGAGCTGTTTTTT.

This clonotype was counted many times. The V gene is TRBV7-2, the J gene TRBJ2-2, with 11 bases that match TRBD1. Germline V gene data show CDR1 as SGHTA and CDR2 as FQGNSA. This CDR3 is 14 amino acids long. The V and J ends lost 7 bases and 7 bases, in that order; junction bases with no gene match: 5. The CDR3 is CASNKGTGGGELFF. CDR3 nucleotide sequence: TGTGCCAGCAATAAAGGGACAGGGGGCGGGGAGCTGTTTTTT.

The chain recombines TRBV20-1 with TRBJ2-7; D could derive from TRBD1 or TRBD2 (6 bases each). V gave up 3 bases and J gave up 3 bases, with 15 bases separating them. The CDR3 is 14 amino acids. Germline lookup yields CDR1 DFQATT and CDR2 SNEGSKA (reference sequence). This CDR3 is CSASWGANLYEQYF. The CDR3, as DNA: TGCAGTGCTAGCTGGGGGGCCAACCTCTACGAGCAGTACTTC.

The chain is built from TRBV19 and TRBJ2-7; 11 nucleotides match TRBD1. CDR3 size: 15 residues. Trimming removed 9 bases from V and 3 bases from J; junction bases left unmatched: 10. Germline V lookup: CDR1 LNHDA, CDR2 SQIVND (reference sequence). The CDR3 sequence is CASSVRDRGGYEQYF. CDR3 in DNA: TGTGCCAGCAGCGTCCGGGACAGGGGGGGCTACGAGCAGTACTTC.

The chain is built from TRBV7-6 and TRBJ2-5; D unclear. This CDR3 contains 13 residues. With 1 base removed from V and 5 bases from J, the gap between germline ends came to 8 bases. Germline CDR1 is SGHVS and CDR2 is FNYEAQ. The CDR3: CASSLERWETQYF. CDR3 bases: TGTGCCAGCAGCTTAGAGAGGTGGGAGACCCAGTACTTC.

This clonotype was detected many times. V and J are TRBV10-3 and TRBJ2-1, with 7 nucleotides matching TRBD2. The V segment lost 11 bases and the J segment 2 bases; nucleotides outside the gene matches: 9. CDR1 is ENHRY and CDR2 is SYGVKD in the germline V gene. The CDR3 sequence is 14 residues long. CDR3 loop: CASVEGGTYNEQFF. In DNA form, the CDR3 reads TGTGCCTCCGTGGAGGGAGGGACCTACAATGAGCAGTTCTTC.

Turning to this clonotype: This may stem from a read error, because a much larger clone lies one nucleotide away. Since no conserved phenylalanine or tryptophan closes the CDR3, a read error is the likely cause. The CDR3 reads CASSQSGRNTGELFL. DNA for the CDR3: TGTGCCAGCAGCCAATCGGGACGGAACACCGGGGAGCTGTTTCTT. The chain has TRBV16 and TRBJ2-2, with D possibly being TRBD1 or TRBD2 (5 bases each). The germline V gene has CDR1 KGHSY and CDR2 FQNENV. V was shortened by 0 bases and J by 1 base, with 6 bases between the two germline ends. The CDR3 is 15 residues long.